This T cell receptor (beta chain) was profiled in a study of CD8 T cells in Susac syndrome. Overall study: Among sequenced Susac syndrome patients, more than five had active disease and under ten were in remission. Patients with Susac syndrome were therapy-naive, treated with corticosteroids, or treated with intravenous immunoglobulin alone when blood was collected.

Per the germline V gene, CDR1 is SNHLY and CDR2 is FYNNEI. The CDR3 consists of 14 residues. Deletions cut 9 bases from V and 3 bases from J, with 18 bases between. From blood CD8+ and CD4+ T cells, the TCR beta chain was sequenced. An amount of RNA that ranged from roughly 0.45 to 1 ug was reverse transcribed with random hexamers. TCRdb re-analysed the immunoSEQ multiplex PCR reads in MiXCR, keeping a single row per CDR3 protein. The data show 80,000 to 95,000 distinct CDR3 sequences, with over 85% seen just once and approximately 0.9% held by the top ten. Sequenced material: CD8+ T cells from PBMCs. The rearrangement joins TRBV2 to TRBJ2-7; maybe TRBD1 (7 bases). The TCR sequence derives from a human donor with Susac syndrome. CDR3 residues: CARGGQGQFYEQYF. CDR3 bases: TGTGCCAGGGGGGGCCAGGGACAGTTCTACGAGCAGTACTTC.